Each of the 21 T cell receptor beta chains below was sequenced from the same sample in a study of blood T cell repertoires in COVID-19 (dated by TCRdb to 2018 to 2021). The protocol used for the library was the immunoSEQ multiplex PCR assay. TCRdb holds this immuneACCESS table with in-frame rearrangements only. Some clones are missing; in checked studies, unresolved V genes explain under half, and the rest has no known cause. The sample table lists hundreds of thousands of clones, around nine tenths of them with a count of one. The biggest ten clones account for approximately 0.92% of the sample. Material for sequencing was peripheral blood. The receptors were gathered from a man aged 18 to 29 with COVID-19, enrolled during active disease.

This chain joins TRBV6-5 and TRBJ1-3, with D hard to call. V dropped 8 bases and J dropped 0 bases, with 11 bases sitting between them. The CDR3 covers 14 residues. The germline gives CDR1 MNHEY, CDR2 SVGAGI. The DNA for the CDR3 is TGTGCCAGCGGGTGGGCCGGCTCTGGAAACACCATATATTTT. Translation: CASGWAGSGNTIYF.

The V gene is TRBV18, the J gene TRBJ2-2; 7 nucleotides align to TRBD1. Germline V gene data show CDR1 as KGHSH and CDR2 as LQKENI. CDR3 length: 15 residues. J lost 2 bases, V lost 5 bases, and 5 bases had no gene match. CDR3 sequence (DNA): TGTGCCAGCTCAACCGGGACAGCCAACACCGGGGAGCTGTTTTTT. This codes for CASSTGTANTGELFF. The whole variable domain, filled in from reference TRBV18 and TRBJ2-2, reads NAGVMQNPRHLVRRRGQEARLRCSPMKGHSHVYWYRQLPEEGLKFMVYLQKENIIDESGMPKERFSAEFPKEGPSILRIQQVVRGDSAAYFCASSTGTANTGELFFGEGSRLTVL.

The chain couples TRBV7-9 to TRBJ1-3; tentatively, D is TRBD1 (6 bases). This CDR3 is built from 14 residues. Trimming cost V 8 bases and J 0 bases, with 11 bases left between them. Looked up from germline, CDR1 is SEHNR and CDR2 is FQNEAQ (reference sequence). In DNA, the CDR3 is TGTGCCAGCGATCGGGACATCTCTGGAAACACCATATATTTT. Protein sequence: CASDRDISGNTIYF.

The chain joins TRBV12-2 to TRBJ2-1; no DNA check was done on the table's D call, TRBD2. TRBV12-2 is reported as a pseudogene. The CDR3 is 15 residues long. Here the CDR3 reads CASRQHRTRGNEQFF. CDR3 DNA sequence: TGTGCAAGTCGCCAACACCGGACCCGGGGAAATGAGCAGTTCTTC.

This chain connects TRBV7-2 to TRBJ2-3; 11 nucleotides align to TRBD2. Germline V CDR1 and CDR2: SGHTA, FQGNSA. The CDR3 is 15 amino acids. The V and J ends lost 5 bases and 6 bases, in that order; junction bases with no gene match: 7. DNA for the CDR3: TGTGCCAGCAGCCTGACTAGCGGGAACGGGGATACGCAGTATTTT. Translation: CASSLTSGNGDTQYF.

In this sample, this clone turned up once. The chain links TRBV11-2 to TRBJ1-1; tentative D call: TRBD1 (6 bases). Germline CDR1 and CDR2: SGHAT and FQNNGV. The V end lost 5 bases, the J end lost 0 bases, and 10 bases lay between the germline ends. This CDR3 is built from 14 residues. The CDR3 protein is CASSDRDMNTEAFF. The CDR3 nucleotides are TGTGCCAGCAGCGACCGGGACATGAACACTGAAGCTTTCTTT. The full variable domain, rest sourced from reference TRBV11-2 and TRBJ1-1, is EAGVAQSPRYKIIEKRQSVAFWCNPISGHATLYWYQQILGQGPKLLIQFQNNGVVDDSQLPKDRFSAERLKGVDSTLKIQPAKLEDSAVYLCASSDRDMNTEAFFGQGTRLTVV.

V usage is TRBV7-8 and J usage is TRBJ2-3, with a tentative D call TRBD2 (5 bases). In germline, CDR1 is SGHVS, CDR2 FQNEAQ. The germline V and J ends were trimmed by 6 bases and 0 bases, with 13 bases remaining between them. This CDR3 is 15 amino acids long. This chain's CDR3 is CASSRSGPSTDTQYF. The CDR3 bases are TGTGCCAGCAGTAGGAGCGGTCCTAGCACAGATACGCAGTATTTT.

This clone has only one observation. V gene TRBV3-1 (or the pseudogene TRBV3-2) combines with J gene TRBJ2-5, with 10 nucleotides matching TRBD1. Germline trimming cut 6 bases from V and 5 bases from J; bases unmatched to any gene: 6. Germline V gives CDR1 LGHDT, CDR2 YNNKEL (reference sequence). The CDR3 has 14 residues. The CDR3 DNA reads as TGTGCCAGCAGGGGGACAGGGGATCTGGAGACCCAGTACTTC. Encoded protein: CASRGTGDLETQYF.

In this sample, this clone turned up once. CDR3 in DNA: TGTGCCAGCAGTAACGACAGGGGGCGGGAGACCCAGTACTTC. It codes for CASSNDRGRETQYF. The chain uses TRBV6-5 and TRBJ2-5, with 10 bases identical to TRBD1. The length of the CDR3 is 14 residues. V dropped 5 bases and J dropped 5; count of bases not matched to a gene: 5. Germline V gene sequence: CDR1 MNHEY, CDR2 SVGAGI.

The CDR3: CASWDKTETQYF. Written as DNA, the CDR3 is TGTGCCAGCTGGGACAAGACAGAGACCCAGTACTTC. The genes are TRBV2 and TRBJ2-5; D might be TRBD1 (6 bases). Germline V gene sequence: CDR1 SNHLY, CDR2 FYNNEI. V lost 8 bases and J 4 bases, leaving 11 bases between the germline ends. This CDR3 has 12 amino acids.

In regard to this clone: The junction departs from the called germline gene at one end, perhaps through a read error. V and J are TRBV7-7 and TRBJ1-1; D not certain. This CDR3 comprises 13 residues. Looked up from germline, CDR1 is SSHAT and CDR2 is FNYEAQ (reference sequence). CDR3 residues: CASSLQKNTEAFF. CDR3 DNA: TGTGCTAGCAGCTTACAGAAGAACACTGAAGCTTTCTTT.

The chain is built from TRBV2 and TRBJ2-5, with D perhaps TRBD2 (5 bases). V shed 4 bases and J shed 2 bases, with 11 bases lying between them. Germline CDR1 reads SNHLY; CDR2 reads FYNNEI. The CDR3 is 14 amino acids. CDR3 sequence: CASSGGHRQETQYF. CDR3 nucleotide sequence: TGTGCCAGCAGTGGAGGGCATCGACAAGAGACCCAGTACTTC.

V is TRBV5-4 and J is TRBJ2-7; 10 bases are shared with TRBD1. Germline V gene sequence: CDR1 SGHNT, CDR2 YYREEE (reference sequence). The CDR3 has 14 residues. With V trimmed by 4 bases and J by 2 bases, 3 bases remained unmatched. The CDR3 region is CASSLGQGAYEQYF. CDR3 nucleotides: TGTGCCAGCAGCCTAGGACAGGGGGCCTACGAGCAGTACTTC.

V and J are TRBV5-4 and TRBJ1-6, with 7 bases aligning to TRBD1. After removal of 4 bases from V and 10 bases from J, the junction contained 11 bases not matched to a gene. The CDR3 is made up of 15 amino acids. From germline, CDR1 is SGHNT and CDR2 YYREEE (reference sequence). The CDR3 spells CASSIIDRDGSPLHF. For the CDR3, the DNA is TGTGCCAGCAGCATCATTGACAGGGATGGATCACCCCTCCACTTT.

The CDR3 here is CASSPPGGGTTDTQYF. The CDR3 DNA follows: TGTGCCAGCTCACCACCAGGCGGGGGGACCACAGATACGCAGTATTTT. The gene calls are TRBV18 and TRBJ2-3; 8 bases align to TRBD2. Trimming removed 0 bases from V and 2 bases from J; junction bases left unmatched: 4. This CDR3 has 16 amino acids. Germline-derived CDR1 and CDR2 are KGHSH and LQKENI.

This chain uses TRBV28 with TRBJ2-5, with D tentatively TRBD2 (6 bases). The V gene's germline CDR1 is MDHEN and CDR2 SYDVKM. CDR3 size: 16 residues. V was trimmed by 4 bases and J by 9 bases, leaving 24 bases between them. The CDR3 loop reads CASSSRVGSAGGAQYF. In DNA, the CDR3 is TGTGCCAGCAGTTCGCGGGTTGGCTCAGCAGGCGGGGCCCAGTACTTC.

The chain combines TRBV18 with TRBJ2-2, with 7 bases fitting TRBD1. Germline loops: CDR1 KGHSH, CDR2 LQKENI. V gave up 8 bases and J gave up 6 bases; unmatched junction bases: 9. The CDR3 consists of 14 residues. The CDR3 DNA sequence: TGTGCCAGCACAACTTCGACAGGGTCCGGGGAGCTGTTTTTT. Protein product: CASTTSTGSGELFF.

V usage is TRBV5-5 and J usage is TRBJ1-1; TRBD1 matches 9 bases. V lost 6 bases, J lost 6 bases, and 12 bases stayed unmatched. Germline assignment: CDR1 SGHKS and CDR2 YYEKEE (reference sequence). CDR3 size: 15 residues. The CDR3 nucleotides read TGTGCCAGCACCCTAACAGGGGGCGCTTGGTCTGAAGCTTTCTTT. Protein product: CASTLTGGAWSEAFF.

CDR3 region: CASSSAGSYEQYF. As DNA, the CDR3 is TGCGCCAGCAGCTCCGCGGGGTCCTACGAGCAGTACTTC. This chain links TRBV5-1 with TRBJ2-7; D is perhaps TRBD2 (6 bases). The length of the CDR3 is 13 residues. With 3 bases removed from V and 1 base from J, the gap between germline ends came to 8 bases. Germline assignment: CDR1 SGHRS and CDR2 YFSETQ. The full variable domain, its missing parts supplied by reference TRBV5-1 and TRBJ2-7, is KAGVTQTPRYLIKTRGQQVTLSCSPISGHRSVSWYQQTPGQGLQFLFEYFSETQRNKGNFPGRFSGRQFSNSRSEMNVSTLELGDSALYLCASSSAGSYEQYFGPGTRLTVT.

The genes are TRBV12-3 or TRBV12-4 and TRBJ2-7, with TRBD1 as a possible D gene (5 bases). The CDR3 consists of 13 residues. Trimming removed 2 bases from V and 3 bases from J, with 8 bases in between. The CDR3 DNA reads TGTGCCAGCAGTTTACAGGGATACTACGAGCAGTACTTC. This codes for CASSLQGYYEQYF.

The chain links TRBV19 to TRBJ2-3; D is unclear. Germline CDR1 reads LNHDA; CDR2 reads SQIVND (reference sequence). Trimming removed 3 bases at V and 1 base at J, with 11 bases between. This CDR3 comprises 15 residues. CDR3 loop: CASSIGWRGTDTQYF. Written as DNA, the CDR3 is TGTGCCAGTAGTATTGGGTGGAGAGGCACAGATACGCAGTATTTT.